The 3 T cell receptor beta chains listed next were all sequenced from one sample in a study of T cells in Graves' hyperthyroidism and ophthalmopathy (dated 2019 in TCRdb). Library prep was done by multiplex PCR. TCRdb lists the instrument as Illumina HiSeq 2000. The TCR beta CDR3 regions were amplified from RNA transcripts. The TCR CDR3 was subjected to a first round of RT-PCR using the HTBI primer set and the Qiagen OneStep RT-PCR kit. TCRdb reanalyzed the raw reads on its own, using fastp at Q25 for trimming and MiXCR for clone calling, and kept in-frame beta chains. A single entry per CDR3 protein holds the most common genes and DNA from its merged rows. Here the sample has some 690,000 distinct CDR3 sequences; approximately 15% occur a single time. The top ten clones comprise around 15% of the sample. Sample: blood. These receptors were obtained from a man aged 45 to 65 with Graves' hyperthyroidism.

This clonotype is a singleton in its sample. This sequence may be a read error, since a much larger clone differs from it by one base. The chain recombines TRBV11-2 with TRBJ1-6; 9 bases are shared with TRBD1. CDR3 length equals 16 residues. Looked up from germline, CDR1 is SGHAT and CDR2 is FQNNGV. The CDR3, as DNA: TGTGCCGGCAGCTTAACGGGACAGGGTTGGGCTTCACCCCTCCACTTT. The encoded protein is CAGSLTGQGWASPLHF.

This clonotype was recorded many times. The chain joins TRBV28 to TRBJ2-7; 7 nucleotides match TRBD2. J lost 0 bases, V lost 8 bases, and 4 bases had no gene match. Looked up from germline, CDR1 is MDHEN and CDR2 is SYDVKM. This CDR3 contains 13 residues. The CDR3 protein is CASVTSVSYEQYF. The CDR3 nucleotides are TGTGCCAGCGTTACTAGCGTCTCCTACGAGCAGTACTTC. Together with reference TRBV28 and TRBJ2-7, the CDR3 gives the full variable domain: DVKVTQSSRYLVKRTGEKVFLECVQDMDHENMFWYRQDPGLGLRLIYFSYDVKMKEKGDIPEGYSVSREKKERFSLILESASTNQTSMYLCASVTSVSYEQYFGPGTRLTVT.

This clonotype was seen only a few times. The V gene is TRBV13, the J gene TRBJ2-3, with 10 bases fitting TRBD1. CDR3 length: 15 amino acids. Germline V CDR1 and CDR2: PRHDT, FYEKMQ (reference sequence). After removal of 5 bases from V and 5 bases from J, the junction contained 7 bases not matched to a gene. The CDR3, as DNA: TGTGCCAGCAGCCCCGGGACAGGGGAACAAGATACGCAGTATTTT. It specifies CASSPGTGEQDTQYF.